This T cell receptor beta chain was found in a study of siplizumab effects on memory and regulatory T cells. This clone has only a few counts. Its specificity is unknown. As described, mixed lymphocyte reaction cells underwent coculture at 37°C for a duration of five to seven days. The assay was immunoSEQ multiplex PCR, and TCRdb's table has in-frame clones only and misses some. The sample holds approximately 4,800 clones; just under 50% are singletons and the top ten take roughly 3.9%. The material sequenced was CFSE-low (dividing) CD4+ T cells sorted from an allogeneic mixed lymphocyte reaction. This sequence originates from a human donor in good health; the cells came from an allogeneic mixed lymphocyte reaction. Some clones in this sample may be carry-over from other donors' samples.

The CDR3 nucleotides are TGCGCCAGCAGCTTAAGGGTTCTCACTGAAGCTTTCTTT. Protein sequence: CASSLRVLTEAFF. V gene TRBV5-1 combines with J gene TRBJ1-1, with D hard to call. Germline CDR1 and CDR2: SGHRS and YFSETQ. The CDR3 totals 13 residues. The germline V and J ends were trimmed by 2 bases and 4 bases, with 9 bases remaining between them. Drawing the rest from reference TRBV5-1 and TRBJ1-1, the complete variable domain is KAGVTQTPRYLIKTRGQQVTLSCSPISGHRSVSWYQQTPGQGLQFLFEYFSETQRNKGNFPGRFSGRQFSNSRSEMNVSTLELGDSALYLCASSLRVLTEAFFGQGTRLTVV.